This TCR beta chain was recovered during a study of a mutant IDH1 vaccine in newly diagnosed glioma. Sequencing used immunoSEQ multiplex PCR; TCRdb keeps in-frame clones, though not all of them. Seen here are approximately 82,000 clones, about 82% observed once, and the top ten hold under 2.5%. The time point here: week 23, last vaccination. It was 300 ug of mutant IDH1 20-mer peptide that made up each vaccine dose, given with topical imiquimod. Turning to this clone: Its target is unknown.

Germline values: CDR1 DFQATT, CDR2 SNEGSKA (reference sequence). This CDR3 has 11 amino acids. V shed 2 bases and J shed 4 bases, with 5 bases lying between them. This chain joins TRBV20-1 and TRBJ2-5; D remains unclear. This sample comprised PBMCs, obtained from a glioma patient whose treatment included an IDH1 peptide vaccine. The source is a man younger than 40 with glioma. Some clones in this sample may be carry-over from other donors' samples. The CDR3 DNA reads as TGCAGTGCTAGAATTGGAGAGACCCAGTACTTC. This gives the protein CSARIGETQYF.